This section outlines one T cell receptor beta chain sequence together with its context. Its target antigen remains unknown. A commercial ELISA kit detecting HCMV-specific IgG in serum was used to determine HCMV serostatus. Peripheral blood mononuclear cells were isolated from blood by Ficoll density gradient centrifugation. The data were produced on an Illumina HiSeq 2000. 5'RACE template switching, by which a universal primer site and unique molecular identifiers were added, was used to make TCR beta cDNA libraries. cDNA synthesis was primed from the TCR beta constant segment, followed by two successive PCR amplification steps. The published analysis was carried out like this. Reads were demultiplexed and grouped by UMI with MIGEC, and clonotypes were assembled and quantified with MiTCR. To exclude erroneous sequences, only TCR cDNA sequences supported by at least two reads were retained. The tcR package was used for downstream repertoire analysis, and clonotypes were matched across fractions by CDR3 nucleotide sequence plus V segment. VDJmatch was used to annotate antigen specificity against VDJdb, with one amino acid substitution in CDR3 allowed. TCRdb reprocessed the reads and assigns one entry to each CDR3 protein sequence, leaving out DNA. Here the V and J calls rest on TCRdb's processing, not on the authors' analysis. The sample table includes over 350,000 distinct CDR3 sequences. Of the sample, approximately 12% falls within the top ten clones.

This entry is derived from a study of T cells expressing NK-cell markers (dated by TCRdb to the early 2020s). Regarding the study in general: In sorted CD3+CD56+NKG2C+, CD3+CD56+NKG2C- and CD3+CD56-NKG2C+ T-cell subsets from several donors, TCR beta-chain repertoires were profiled. Seven of the eight sequenced donors were HCMV-seropositive and one was HCMV-seronegative. The eight sequenced donors were randomly selected healthy volunteers, three men and five women. Sequencing of the libraries produced 2 x 150 bp reads on Illumina HiSeq 2000/2500, MiSeq or NextSeq. What the study reported, not specific to this receptor: Those dominant clonotypes were again the most abundant among CD3+CD56-NKG2C+ cells in a few donors, at roughly 25-60.1%. For several donors, the dominant CD3+CD56+NKG2C+ clonotypes were among the top 10 CD8+ clonotypes and accounted for about 1.0-7.5% of CD8+ T cells. It remained unclear whether the expanded NKG2C-expressing T cell clones were specific for HCMV antigens.

As encoded in the germline V gene, CDR1 is MGHRA while CDR2 is YSYEKL. The CDR3, from cysteine to phenylalanine, totals 18 residues. Nucleotide data are not available. The sequence is built from TRBV4-1 and TRBJ2-4; TCRdb indicates TRBD2, and absent DNA this call remains unverified. Sequenced input: blood T cells: a sorted CD56 or NKG2C T cell subset, CD4+ or CD8+ T cells, or bulk PBMC T cells (not recorded which). The receptor comes from a woman aged 45 to 65 in good health. Donor details come from another sample of the same person, matched by shared clones. The CDR3 region reads CASSQGALAGVSKNIQYF.